A selection of T cell receptor beta chains follows, all from one sample in a study of T cell responses to AZD1222 COVID-19 vaccine. TCRdb's table, derived via immunoSEQ multiplex PCR, lists solely in-frame clones and lacks some. Altogether 150,000 to 200,000 clones are present, 94% being singletons, with the ten largest covering approximately 0.64%. The sample consisted of peripheral blood, taken on day 0 of AZD1222 vaccination. These receptors were obtained from an adult in good health. CDR3s include the opening cysteine and the closing phenylalanine or tryptophan. D genes are given only for firm matches. The listing skips clone size in some rows; elsewhere it reads once, few, many or a size class.

TRBV21-1,TRBJ1-1,.,.,CASSMRQGSTEAFF
TRBV6-5,TRBJ1-4,once,.,CASCLATNEKLFF
TRBV5-5,TRBJ2-1,once,TRBD2,CASSFLAGLNNEQFF
TRBV27,TRBJ1-1,.,.,CASSSGHLNTEAFF
TRBV5-1,TRBJ2-7,.,.,CASSASYEQYF
TRBV6-5,TRBJ1-6,.,.,CASRLIDRGSPLHF
TRBV1,TRBJ1-1,.,.,CTSSQDGGGPEDTEAFF
TRBV12-5,TRBJ2-1,once,TRBD1,CASGNPGQDLDEQFF
TRBV4-1,TRBJ1-5,.,.,CASSQDGGGRNIQPQHF
TRBV28,TRBJ1-2,.,.,CASSYGRVGLEPQGYGYTF
TRBV18,TRBJ1-1,.,TRBD1,CATGGTGDPYEAFF
TRBV11-3,TRBJ1-5,.,.,CASIKSTYNQPQHF
TRBV28,TRBJ1-1,.,.,CASSFPPLNTEAFF
TRBV6-1,TRBJ1-5,once,.,CASSEADGHYQPQHF
TRBV5-1,TRBJ2-2,.,.,CASSSTGELFF
TRBV5-1,TRBJ1-1,few,.,CASSQILNTEAFF
TRBV4-1,TRBJ1-1,.,.,CASSQGRTTEAFF
TRBV29-1,TRBJ1-2,.,.,CSVDRLGDNGYTF
TRBV27,TRBJ2-7,.,.,CASSLGGFLYEQYF
TRBV7-6,TRBJ1-2,.,TRBD1,CASSGRDREGGYTF
TRBV7-9,TRBJ1-2,.,.,CASSDPTGLGGYTF
TRBV30,TRBJ1-1,.,.,CASSGVVQAFF
TRBV28,TRBJ2-3,.,.,CASSWRSTDTQYF
TRBV9,TRBJ2-1,once,.,CASSEGGQFNEQFF
TRBV5-1,TRBJ1-1,.,.,CASSERQKTEAFF
TRBV28,TRBJ1-4,.,TRBD1,CASSFGQAPSRKLFF